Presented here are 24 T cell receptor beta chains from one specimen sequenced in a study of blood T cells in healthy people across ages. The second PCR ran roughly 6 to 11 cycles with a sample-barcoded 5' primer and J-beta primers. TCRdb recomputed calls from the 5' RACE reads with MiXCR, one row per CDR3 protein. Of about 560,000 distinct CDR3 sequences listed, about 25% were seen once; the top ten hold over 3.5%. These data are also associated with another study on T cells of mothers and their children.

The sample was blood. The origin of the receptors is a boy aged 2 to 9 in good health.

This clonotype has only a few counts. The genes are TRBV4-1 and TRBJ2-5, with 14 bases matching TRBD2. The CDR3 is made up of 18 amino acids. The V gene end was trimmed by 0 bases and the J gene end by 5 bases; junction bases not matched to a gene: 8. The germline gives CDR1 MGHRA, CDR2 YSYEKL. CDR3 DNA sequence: TGCGCCAGCAGCCAAGAAAAGGGACTAGCGGGAGAGGGTGAGACCCAGTACTTC. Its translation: CASSQEKGLAGEGETQYF.

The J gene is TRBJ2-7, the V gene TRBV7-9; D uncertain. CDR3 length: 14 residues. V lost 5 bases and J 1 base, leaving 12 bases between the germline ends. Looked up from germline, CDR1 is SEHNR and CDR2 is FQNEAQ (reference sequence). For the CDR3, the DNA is TGTGCCAGCAGCCCACTTGGCAGATCCTACGAGCAGTACTTC. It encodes CASSPLGRSYEQYF. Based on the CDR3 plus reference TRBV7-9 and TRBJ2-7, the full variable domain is DTGVSQNPRHKITKRGQNVTFRCDPISEHNRLYWYRQTLGQGPEFLTYFQNEAQLEKSRLLSDRFSAERPKGSFSTLEIQRTEQGDSAMYLCASSPLGRSYEQYFGPGTRLTVT.

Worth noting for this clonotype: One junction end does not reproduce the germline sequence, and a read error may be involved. The CDR3 bases are TGTGCCATCAAAGTCGCGGAAGGAAACTATGACTACACCTTC. Translated: CAIKVAEGNYDYTF. The V call is TRBV10-3, the J call TRBJ1-2, with unresolved D. The CDR3 runs to 14 residues. The germline gives CDR1 ENHRY, CDR2 SYGVKD.

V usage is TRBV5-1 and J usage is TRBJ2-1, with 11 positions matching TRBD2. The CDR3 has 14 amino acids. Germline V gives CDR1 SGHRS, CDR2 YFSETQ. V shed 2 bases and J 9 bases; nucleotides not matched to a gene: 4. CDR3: CASSFRLAGLEQFF. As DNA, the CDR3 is TGCGCCAGCAGCTTCCGACTAGCGGGACTTGAGCAGTTCTTC.

For the CDR3, the DNA is TGTGCCTGGAGTCAAGGGGGTGAAAAACTGTTTTTT. Translation: CAWSQGGEKLFF. This rearrangement joins TRBV30 to TRBJ1-4; D is possibly TRBD1 (6 bases). Trimming left V 2 bases short and J 7 bases short, with 8 bases between. The CDR3 is made up of 12 amino acids. Germline CDR1 and CDR2: GTSNPN and SVGIG (reference sequence).

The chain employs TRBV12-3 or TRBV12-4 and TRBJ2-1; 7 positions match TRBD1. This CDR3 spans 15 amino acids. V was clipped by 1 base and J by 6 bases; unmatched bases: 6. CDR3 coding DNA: TGTGCCAGCAGTTTAGAAGGGGGCCTAGGCAATGAGCAGTTCTTC. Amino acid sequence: CASSLEGGLGNEQFF.

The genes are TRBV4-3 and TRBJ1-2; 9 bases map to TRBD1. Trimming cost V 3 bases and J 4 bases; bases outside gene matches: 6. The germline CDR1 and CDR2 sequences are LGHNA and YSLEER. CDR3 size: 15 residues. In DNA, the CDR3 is TGCGCCAGCAGCCAGGGACAGGGAGGTGGCTATGGCTACACCTTC. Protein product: CASSQGQGGGYGYTF.

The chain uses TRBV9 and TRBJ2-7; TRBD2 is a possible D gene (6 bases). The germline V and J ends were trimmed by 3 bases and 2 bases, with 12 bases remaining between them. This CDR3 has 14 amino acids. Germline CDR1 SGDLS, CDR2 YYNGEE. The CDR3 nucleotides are TGTGCCAGCAGCGGGGGAGGATTCCCCTACGAGCAGTACTTC. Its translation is CASSGGGFPYEQYF.

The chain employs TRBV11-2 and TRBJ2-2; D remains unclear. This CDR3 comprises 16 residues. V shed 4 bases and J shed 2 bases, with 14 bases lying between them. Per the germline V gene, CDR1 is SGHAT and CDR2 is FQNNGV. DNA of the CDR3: TGTGCCAGCAGCTCCCGACACCAACACAACACCGGGGAGCTGTTTTTT. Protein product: CASSSRHQHNTGELFF.

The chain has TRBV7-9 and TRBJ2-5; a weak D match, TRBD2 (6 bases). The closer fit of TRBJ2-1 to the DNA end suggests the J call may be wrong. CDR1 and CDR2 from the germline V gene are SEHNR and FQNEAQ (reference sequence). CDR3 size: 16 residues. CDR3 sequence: CASSLLVSAIGGEQFF. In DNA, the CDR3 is TGTGCCAGCAGCTTATTGGTTTCGGCCATCGGGGGTGAGCAGTTCTTC.

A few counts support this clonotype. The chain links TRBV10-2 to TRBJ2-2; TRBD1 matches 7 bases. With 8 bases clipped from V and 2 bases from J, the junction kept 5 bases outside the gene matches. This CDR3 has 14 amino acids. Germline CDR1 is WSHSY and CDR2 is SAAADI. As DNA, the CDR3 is TGCGCCAGCGGAAGGGACAGAAACACCGGGGAGCTGTTTTTT. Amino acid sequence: CASGRDRNTGELFF.

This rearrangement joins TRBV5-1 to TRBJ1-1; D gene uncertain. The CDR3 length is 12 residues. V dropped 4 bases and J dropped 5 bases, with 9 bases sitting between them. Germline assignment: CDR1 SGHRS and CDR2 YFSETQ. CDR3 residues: CASSTEGTEAFF. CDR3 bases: TGCGCCAGCAGCACCGAAGGGACTGAAGCTTTCTTT.

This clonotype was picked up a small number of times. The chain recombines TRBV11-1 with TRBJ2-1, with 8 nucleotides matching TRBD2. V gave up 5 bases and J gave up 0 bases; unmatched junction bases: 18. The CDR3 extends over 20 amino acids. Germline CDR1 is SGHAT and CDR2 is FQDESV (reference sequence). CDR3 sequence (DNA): TGTGCCAGCAGCCCCCCTGGGGGCGGGGGGACAAAGAGCTCCTACAATGAGCAGTTCTTC. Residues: CASSPPGGGGTKSSYNEQFF.

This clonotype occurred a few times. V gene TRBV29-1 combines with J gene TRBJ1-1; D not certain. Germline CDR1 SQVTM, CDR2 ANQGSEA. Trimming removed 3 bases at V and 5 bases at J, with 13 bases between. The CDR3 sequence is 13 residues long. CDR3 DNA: TGCAGCGTTGAGCCTACTTCGATGACTGAAGCTTTCTTT. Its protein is CSVEPTSMTEAFF. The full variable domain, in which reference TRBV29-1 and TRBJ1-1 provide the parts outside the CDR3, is SAVISQKPSRDICQRGTSLTIQCQVDSQVTMMFWYRQQPGQSLTLIATANQGSEATYESGFVIDKFPISRPNLTFSTLTVSNMSPEDSSIYLCSVEPTSMTEAFFGQGTRLTVV.

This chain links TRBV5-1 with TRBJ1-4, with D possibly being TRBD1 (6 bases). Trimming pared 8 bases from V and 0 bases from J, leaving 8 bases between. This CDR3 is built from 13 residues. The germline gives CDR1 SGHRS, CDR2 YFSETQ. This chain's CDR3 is CASRQATNEKLFF. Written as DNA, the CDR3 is TGCGCCAGTAGACAGGCAACTAATGAAAAACTGTTTTTT.

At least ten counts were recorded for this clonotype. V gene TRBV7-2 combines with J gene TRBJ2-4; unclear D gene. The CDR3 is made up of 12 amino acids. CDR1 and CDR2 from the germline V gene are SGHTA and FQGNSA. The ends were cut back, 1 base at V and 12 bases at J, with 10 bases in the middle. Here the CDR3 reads CASSLEGVGQYF. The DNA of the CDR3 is TGTGCCAGCAGCTTAGAGGGTGTGGGTCAGTACTTC.

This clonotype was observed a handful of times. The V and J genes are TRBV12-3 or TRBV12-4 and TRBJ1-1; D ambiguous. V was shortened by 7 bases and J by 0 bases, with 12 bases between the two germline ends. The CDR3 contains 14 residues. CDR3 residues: CASTQTYVNTEAFF. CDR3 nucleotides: TGTGCCAGCACCCAGACATACGTGAACACTGAAGCTTTCTTT.

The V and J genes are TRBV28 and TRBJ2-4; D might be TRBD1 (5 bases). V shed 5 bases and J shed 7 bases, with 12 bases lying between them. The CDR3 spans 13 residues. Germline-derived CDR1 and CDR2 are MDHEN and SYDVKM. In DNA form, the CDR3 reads TGTGCCAGCAGTCAATCCAGGGCCAACATTCAGTACTTC. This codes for CASSQSRANIQYF.

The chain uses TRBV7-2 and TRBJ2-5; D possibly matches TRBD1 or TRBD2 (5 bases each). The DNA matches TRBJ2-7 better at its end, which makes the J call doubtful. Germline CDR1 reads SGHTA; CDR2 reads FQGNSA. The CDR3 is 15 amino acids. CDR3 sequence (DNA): TGTGCCAGCAGCTTAAAATTTGGGGGTTCCTACGAGCAGTACTTC. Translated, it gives CASSLKFGGSYEQYF.

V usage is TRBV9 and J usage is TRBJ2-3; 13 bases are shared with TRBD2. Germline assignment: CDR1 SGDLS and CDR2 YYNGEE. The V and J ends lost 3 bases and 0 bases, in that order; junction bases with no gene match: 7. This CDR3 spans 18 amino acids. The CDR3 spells CASSASRTSGRSTDTQYF. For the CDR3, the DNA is TGTGCCAGCAGCGCTTCCAGGACTAGCGGGAGAAGCACAGATACGCAGTATTTT. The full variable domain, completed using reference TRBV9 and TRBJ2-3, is DSGVTQTPKHLITATGQRVTLRCSPRSGDLSVYWYQQSLDQGLQFLIQYYNGEERAKGNILERFSAQQFPDLHSELNLSSLELGDSALYFCASSASRTSGRSTDTQYFGPGTRLTVL.

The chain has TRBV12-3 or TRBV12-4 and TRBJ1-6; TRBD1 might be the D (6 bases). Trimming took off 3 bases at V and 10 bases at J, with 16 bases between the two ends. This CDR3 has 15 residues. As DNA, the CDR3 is TGTGCCAGCAGTTTGGGTCAGGGGATAGGCTCACCCCTCCACTTT. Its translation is CASSLGQGIGSPLHF.

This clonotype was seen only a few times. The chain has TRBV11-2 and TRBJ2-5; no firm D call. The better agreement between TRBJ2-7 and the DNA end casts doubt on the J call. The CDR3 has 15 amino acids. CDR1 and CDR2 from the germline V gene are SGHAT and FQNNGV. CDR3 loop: CASSLGQVLLYEQYF. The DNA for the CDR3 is TGTGCCAGCAGCTTAGGTCAGGTTCTCCTCTACGAGCAGTACTTC.

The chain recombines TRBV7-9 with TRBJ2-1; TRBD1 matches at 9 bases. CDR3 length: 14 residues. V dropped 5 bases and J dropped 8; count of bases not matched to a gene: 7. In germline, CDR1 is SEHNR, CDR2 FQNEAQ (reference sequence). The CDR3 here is CASSRDRELHEQFF. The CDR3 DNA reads TGTGCCAGCAGCCGGGACAGGGAATTGCATGAGCAGTTCTTC.

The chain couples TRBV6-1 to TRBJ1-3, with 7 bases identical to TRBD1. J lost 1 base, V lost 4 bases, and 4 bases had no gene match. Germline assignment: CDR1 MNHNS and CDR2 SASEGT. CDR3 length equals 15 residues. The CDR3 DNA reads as TGTGCCAGCAGTGCCGGGACAGATTCTGGAAACACCATATATTTT. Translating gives CASSAGTDSGNTIYF.